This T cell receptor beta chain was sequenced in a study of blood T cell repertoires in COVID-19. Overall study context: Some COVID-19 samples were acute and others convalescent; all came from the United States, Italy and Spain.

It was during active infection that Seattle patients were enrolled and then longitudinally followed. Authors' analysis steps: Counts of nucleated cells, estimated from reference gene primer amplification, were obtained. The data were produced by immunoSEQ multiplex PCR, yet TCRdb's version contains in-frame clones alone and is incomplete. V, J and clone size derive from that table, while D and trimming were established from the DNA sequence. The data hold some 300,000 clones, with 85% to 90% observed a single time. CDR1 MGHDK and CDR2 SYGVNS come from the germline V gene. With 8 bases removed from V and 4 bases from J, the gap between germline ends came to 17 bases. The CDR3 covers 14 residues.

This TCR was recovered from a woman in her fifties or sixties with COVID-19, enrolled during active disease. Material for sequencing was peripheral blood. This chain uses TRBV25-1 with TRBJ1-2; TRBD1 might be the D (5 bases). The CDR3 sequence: CASHPGDGTYGYTF. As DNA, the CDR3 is TGTGCCAGCCACCCGGGGGATGGTACCTATGGCTACACCTTC.